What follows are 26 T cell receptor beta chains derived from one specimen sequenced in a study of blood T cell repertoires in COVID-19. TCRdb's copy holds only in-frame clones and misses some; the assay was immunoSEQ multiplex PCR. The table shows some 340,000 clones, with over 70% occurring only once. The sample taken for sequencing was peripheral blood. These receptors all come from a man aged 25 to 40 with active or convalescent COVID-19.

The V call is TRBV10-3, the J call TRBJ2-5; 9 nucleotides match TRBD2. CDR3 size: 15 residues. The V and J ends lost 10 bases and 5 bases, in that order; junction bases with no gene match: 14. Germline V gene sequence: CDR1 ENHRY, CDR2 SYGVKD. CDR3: CATGPTGAGGETQYF. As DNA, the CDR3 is TGTGCCACCGGACCCACGGGAGCGGGAGGTGAGACCCAGTACTTC.

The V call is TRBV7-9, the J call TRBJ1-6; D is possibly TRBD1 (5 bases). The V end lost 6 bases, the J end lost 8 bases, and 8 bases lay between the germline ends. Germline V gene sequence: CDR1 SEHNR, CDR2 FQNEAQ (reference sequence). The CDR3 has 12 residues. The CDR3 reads CASSWGDSPLHF. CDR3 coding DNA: TGTGCCAGCAGTTGGGGGGATTCACCCCTCCACTTT.

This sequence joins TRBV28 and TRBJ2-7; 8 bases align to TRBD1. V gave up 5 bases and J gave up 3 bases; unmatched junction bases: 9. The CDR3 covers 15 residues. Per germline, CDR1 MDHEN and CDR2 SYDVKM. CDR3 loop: CASSLGTGPYYEQYF. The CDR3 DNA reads TGTGCCAGCAGTCTGGGGACAGGACCTTACTACGAGCAGTACTTC.

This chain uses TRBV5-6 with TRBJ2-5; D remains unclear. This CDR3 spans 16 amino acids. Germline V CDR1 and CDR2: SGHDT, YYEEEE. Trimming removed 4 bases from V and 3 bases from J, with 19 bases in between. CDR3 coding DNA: TGTGCCAGCAGCAGTTCCCCGACACAACCCAAAGAGACCCAGTACTTC. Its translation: CASSSSPTQPKETQYF.

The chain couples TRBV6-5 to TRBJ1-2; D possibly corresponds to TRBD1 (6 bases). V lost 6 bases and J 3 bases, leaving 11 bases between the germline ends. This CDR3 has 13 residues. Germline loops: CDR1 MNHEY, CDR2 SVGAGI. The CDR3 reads CASSRDIYYGYTF. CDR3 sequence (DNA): TGTGCCAGCAGCCGGGACATCTACTATGGCTACACCTTC.

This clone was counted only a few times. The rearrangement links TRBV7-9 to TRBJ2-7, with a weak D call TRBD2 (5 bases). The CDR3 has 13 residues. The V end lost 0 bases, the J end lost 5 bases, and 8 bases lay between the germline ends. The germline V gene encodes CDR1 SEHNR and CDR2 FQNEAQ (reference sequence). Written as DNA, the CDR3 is TGTGCCAGCAGCTTAGCGGGAGTTGACGAGCAGTACTTC. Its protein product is CASSLAGVDEQYF.

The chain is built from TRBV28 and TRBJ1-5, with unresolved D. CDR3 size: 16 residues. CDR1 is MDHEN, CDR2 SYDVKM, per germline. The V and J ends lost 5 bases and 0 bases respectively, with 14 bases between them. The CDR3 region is CASSLRDGYSNQPQHF. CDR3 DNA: TGTGCCAGCAGTCTACGAGACGGGTATAGCAATCAGCCCCAGCATTTT.

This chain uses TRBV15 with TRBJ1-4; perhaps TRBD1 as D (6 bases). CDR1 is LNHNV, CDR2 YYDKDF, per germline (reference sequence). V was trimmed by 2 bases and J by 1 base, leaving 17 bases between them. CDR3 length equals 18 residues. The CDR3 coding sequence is TGTGCCACCAGCAGATCGGACAGCCCTTTGAGAACTAATGAAAAACTGTTTTTT. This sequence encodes CATSRSDSPLRTNEKLFF.

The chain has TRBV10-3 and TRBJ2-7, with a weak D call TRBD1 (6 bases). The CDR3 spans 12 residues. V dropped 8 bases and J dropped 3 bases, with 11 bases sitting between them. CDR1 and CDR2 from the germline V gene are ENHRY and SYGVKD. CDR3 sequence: CAIGGHYYEQYF. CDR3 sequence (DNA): TGTGCCATCGGGGGCCACTACTACGAGCAGTACTTC.

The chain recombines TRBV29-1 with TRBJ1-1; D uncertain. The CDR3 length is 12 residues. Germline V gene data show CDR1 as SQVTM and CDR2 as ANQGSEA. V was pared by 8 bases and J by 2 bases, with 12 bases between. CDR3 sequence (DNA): TGCAGCTCCCTGGGCTTCAACACTGAAGCTTTCTTT. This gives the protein CSSLGFNTEAFF. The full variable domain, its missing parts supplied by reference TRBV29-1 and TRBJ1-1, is SAVISQKPSRDICQRGTSLTIQCQVDSQVTMMFWYRQQPGQSLTLIATANQGSEATYESGFVIDKFPISRPNLTFSTLTVSNMSPEDSSIYLCSSLGFNTEAFFGQGTRLTVV.

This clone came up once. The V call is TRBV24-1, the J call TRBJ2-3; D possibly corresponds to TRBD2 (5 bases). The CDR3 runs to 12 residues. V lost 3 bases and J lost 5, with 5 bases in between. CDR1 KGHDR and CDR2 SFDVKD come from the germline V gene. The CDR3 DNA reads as TGTGCCACCAGTGATGCGGGAGATACGCAGTATTTT. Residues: CATSDAGDTQYF.

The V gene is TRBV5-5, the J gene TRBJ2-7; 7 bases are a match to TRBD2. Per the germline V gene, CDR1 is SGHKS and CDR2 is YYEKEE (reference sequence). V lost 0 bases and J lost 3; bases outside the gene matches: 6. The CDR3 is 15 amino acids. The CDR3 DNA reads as TGTGCCAGCAGCTTGGGACTGGCGGGAGTCTACGAGCAGTACTTC. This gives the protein CASSLGLAGVYEQYF.

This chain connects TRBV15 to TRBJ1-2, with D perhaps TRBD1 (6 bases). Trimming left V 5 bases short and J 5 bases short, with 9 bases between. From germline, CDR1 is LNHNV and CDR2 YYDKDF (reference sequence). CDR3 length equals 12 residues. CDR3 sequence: CATSGGQYGYTF. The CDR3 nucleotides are TGTGCCACCAGCGGAGGACAGTATGGCTACACCTTC.

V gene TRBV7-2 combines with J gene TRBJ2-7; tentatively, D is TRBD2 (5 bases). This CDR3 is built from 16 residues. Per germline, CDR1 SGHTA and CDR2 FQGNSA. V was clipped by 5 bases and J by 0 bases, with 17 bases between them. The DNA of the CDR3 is TGTGCCAGCAGCCTCGTGACTACCGTGAGCTCCTACGAGCAGTACTTC. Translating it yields CASSLVTTVSSYEQYF.

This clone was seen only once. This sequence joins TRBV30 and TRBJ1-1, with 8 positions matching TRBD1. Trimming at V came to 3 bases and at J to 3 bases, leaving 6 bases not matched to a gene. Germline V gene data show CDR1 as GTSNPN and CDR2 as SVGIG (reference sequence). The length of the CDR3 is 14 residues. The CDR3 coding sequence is TGTGCCTGGAGGCGGACAGGGTTAGACACTGAAGCTTTCTTT. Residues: CAWRRTGLDTEAFF.

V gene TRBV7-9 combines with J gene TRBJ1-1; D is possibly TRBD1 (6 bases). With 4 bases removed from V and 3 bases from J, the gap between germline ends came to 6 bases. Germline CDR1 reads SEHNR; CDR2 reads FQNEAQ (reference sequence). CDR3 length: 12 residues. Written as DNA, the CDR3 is TGTGCCAGCAGCTACAGGGACACTGAAGCTTTCTTT. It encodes CASSYRDTEAFF.

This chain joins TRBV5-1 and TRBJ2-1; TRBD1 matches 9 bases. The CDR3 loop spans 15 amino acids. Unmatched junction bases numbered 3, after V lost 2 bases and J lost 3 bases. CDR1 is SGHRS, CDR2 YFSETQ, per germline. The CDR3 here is CASSFPGQGYNEQFF. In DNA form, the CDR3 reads TGCGCCAGCAGCTTCCCGGGACAGGGCTACAATGAGCAGTTCTTC. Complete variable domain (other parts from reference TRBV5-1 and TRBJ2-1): KAGVTQTPRYLIKTRGQQVTLSCSPISGHRSVSWYQQTPGQGLQFLFEYFSETQRNKGNFPGRFSGRQFSNSRSEMNVSTLELGDSALYLCASSFPGQGYNEQFFGPGTRLTVL.

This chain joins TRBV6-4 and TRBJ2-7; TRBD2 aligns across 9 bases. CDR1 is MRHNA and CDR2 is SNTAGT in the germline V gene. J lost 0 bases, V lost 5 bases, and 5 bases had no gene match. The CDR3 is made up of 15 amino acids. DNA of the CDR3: TGTGCCAGCAGTCTGAATAGCGGGAGCTCCTACGAGCAGTACTTC. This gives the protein CASSLNSGSSYEQYF.

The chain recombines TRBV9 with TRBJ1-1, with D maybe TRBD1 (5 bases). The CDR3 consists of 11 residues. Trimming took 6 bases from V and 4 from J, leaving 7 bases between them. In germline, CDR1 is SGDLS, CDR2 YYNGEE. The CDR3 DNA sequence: TGTGCCAGCACCGGGGGCACTGAAGCTTTCTTT. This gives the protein CASTGGTEAFF.

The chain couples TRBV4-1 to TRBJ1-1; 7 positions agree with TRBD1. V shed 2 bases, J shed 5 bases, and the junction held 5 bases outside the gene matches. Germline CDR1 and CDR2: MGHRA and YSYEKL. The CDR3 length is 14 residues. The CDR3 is CASSQWTGQTEAFF. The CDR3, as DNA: TGCGCCAGCAGCCAATGGACAGGACAGACTGAAGCTTTCTTT.

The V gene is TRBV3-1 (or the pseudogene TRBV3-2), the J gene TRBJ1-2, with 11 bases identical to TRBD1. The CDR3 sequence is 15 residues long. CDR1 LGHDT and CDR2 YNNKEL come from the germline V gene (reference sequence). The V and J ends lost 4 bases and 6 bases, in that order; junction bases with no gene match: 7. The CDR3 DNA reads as TGTGCCAGCAGCCCTTACCGGACAGGGGGCAATGGCTACACCTTC. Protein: CASSPYRTGGNGYTF.

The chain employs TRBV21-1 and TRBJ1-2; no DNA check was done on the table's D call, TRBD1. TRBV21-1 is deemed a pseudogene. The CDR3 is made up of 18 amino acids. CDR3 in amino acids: CASSLTGGATVPNYGYTF. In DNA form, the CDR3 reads TGTGCCAGCAGCTTAACAGGGGGGGCCACGGTCCCTAACTATGGCTACACCTTC.

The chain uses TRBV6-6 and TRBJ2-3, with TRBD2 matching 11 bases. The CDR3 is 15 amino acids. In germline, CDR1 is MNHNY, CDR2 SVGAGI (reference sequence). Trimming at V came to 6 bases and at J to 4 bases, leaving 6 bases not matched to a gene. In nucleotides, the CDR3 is TGTGCCAGCAGCTTAGCGGGGGGGCCGGCAGATACGCAGTATTTT. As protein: CASSLAGGPADTQYF.

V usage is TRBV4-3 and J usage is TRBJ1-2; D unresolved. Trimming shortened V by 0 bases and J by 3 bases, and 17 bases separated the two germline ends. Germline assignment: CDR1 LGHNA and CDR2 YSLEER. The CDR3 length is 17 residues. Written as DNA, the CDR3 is TGCGCCAGCAGCCAAGATCGGATGAGACACAAGGACTATGGCTACACCTTC. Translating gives CASSQDRMRHKDYGYTF.

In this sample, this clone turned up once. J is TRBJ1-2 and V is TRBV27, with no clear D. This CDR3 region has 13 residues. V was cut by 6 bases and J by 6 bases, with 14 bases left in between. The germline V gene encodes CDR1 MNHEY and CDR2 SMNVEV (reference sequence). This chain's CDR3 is CASRPFGEDGYTF. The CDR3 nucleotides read TGTGCCAGCAGACCATTCGGAGAGGATGGCTACACCTTC.

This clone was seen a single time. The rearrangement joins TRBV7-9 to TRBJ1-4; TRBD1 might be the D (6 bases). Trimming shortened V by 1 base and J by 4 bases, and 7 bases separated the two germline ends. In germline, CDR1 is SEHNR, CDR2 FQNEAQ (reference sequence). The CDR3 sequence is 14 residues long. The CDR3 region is CASSLGTDNEKLFF. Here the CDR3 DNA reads TGTGCCAGCAGCTTAGGGACAGATAATGAAAAACTGTTTTTT. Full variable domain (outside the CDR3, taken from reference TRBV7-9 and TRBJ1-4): DTGVSQNPRHKITKRGQNVTFRCDPISEHNRLYWYRQTLGQGPEFLTYFQNEAQLEKSRLLSDRFSAERPKGSFSTLEIQRTEQGDSAMYLCASSLGTDNEKLFFGSGTQLSVL.